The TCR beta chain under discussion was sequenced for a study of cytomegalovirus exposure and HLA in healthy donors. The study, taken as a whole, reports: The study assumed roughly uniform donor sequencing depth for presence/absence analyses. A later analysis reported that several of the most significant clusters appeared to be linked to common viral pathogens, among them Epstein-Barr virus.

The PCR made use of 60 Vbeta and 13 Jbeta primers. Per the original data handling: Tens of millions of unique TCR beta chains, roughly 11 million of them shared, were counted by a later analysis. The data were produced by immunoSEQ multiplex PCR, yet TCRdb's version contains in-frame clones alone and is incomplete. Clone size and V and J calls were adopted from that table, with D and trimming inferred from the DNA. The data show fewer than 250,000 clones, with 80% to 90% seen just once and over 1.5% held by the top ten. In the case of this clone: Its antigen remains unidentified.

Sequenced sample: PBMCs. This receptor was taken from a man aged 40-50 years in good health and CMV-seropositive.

In DNA, the CDR3 is TGTGCCAGCAGCCTCACAGATACGCAGTATTTT. It codes for CASSLTDTQYF. This chain connects TRBV7-9 to TRBJ2-3; D is ambiguous. This CDR3 spans 11 amino acids. Germline V gives CDR1 SEHNR, CDR2 FQNEAQ (reference sequence). Trimming stripped 5 bases from V and 2 bases from J, with 2 bases between.